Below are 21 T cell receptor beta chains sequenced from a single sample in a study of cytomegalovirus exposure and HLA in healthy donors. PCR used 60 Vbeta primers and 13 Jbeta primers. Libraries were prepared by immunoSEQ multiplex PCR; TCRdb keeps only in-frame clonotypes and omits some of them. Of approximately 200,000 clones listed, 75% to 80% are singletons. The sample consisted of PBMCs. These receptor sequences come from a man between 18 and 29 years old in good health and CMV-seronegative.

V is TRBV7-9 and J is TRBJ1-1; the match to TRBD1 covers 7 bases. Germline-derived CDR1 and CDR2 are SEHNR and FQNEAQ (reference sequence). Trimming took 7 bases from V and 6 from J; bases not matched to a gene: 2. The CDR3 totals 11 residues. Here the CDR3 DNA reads TGTGCCAGCAACAGGGGCCCTGAAGCTTTCTTT. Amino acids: CASNRGPEAFF.

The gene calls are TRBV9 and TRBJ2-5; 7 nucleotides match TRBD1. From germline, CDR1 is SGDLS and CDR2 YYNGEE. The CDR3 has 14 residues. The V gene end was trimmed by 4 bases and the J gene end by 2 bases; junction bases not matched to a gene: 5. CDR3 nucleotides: TGTGCCAGCAGCCCGACAGGGAATCAAGAGACCCAGTACTTC. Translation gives CASSPTGNQETQYF.

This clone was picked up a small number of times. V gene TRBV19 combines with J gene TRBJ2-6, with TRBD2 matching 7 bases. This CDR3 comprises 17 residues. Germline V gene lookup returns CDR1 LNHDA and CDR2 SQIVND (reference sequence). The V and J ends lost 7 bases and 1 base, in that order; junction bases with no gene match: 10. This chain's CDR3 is CASTQGEGSSGANVLTF. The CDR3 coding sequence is TGTGCCAGTACCCAAGGGGAGGGTAGTTCTGGGGCCAACGTCCTGACTTTC. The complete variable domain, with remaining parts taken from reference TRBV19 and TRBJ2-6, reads DGGITQSPKYLFRKEGQNVTLSCEQNLNHDAMYWYRQDPGQGLRLIYYSQIVNDFQKGDIAEGYSVSREKKESFPLTVTSAQKNPTAFYLCASTQGEGSSGANVLTFGAGSRLTVL.

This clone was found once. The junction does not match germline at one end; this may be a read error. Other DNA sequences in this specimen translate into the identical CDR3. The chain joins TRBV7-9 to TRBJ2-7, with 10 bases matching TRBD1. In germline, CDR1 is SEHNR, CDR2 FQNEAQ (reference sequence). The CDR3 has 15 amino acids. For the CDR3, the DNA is TGTGCCAGCAGCTCGGGACAGGGGCTGACCTACGAGCAGTACTTT. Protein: CASSSGQGLTYEQYF.

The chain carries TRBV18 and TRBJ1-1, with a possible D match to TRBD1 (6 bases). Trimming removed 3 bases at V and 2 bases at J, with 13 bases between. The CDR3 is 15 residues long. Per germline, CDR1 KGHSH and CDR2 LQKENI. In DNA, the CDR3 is TGTGCCAGCTCACCTGGTACAGGGATAAACACTGAAGCTTTCTTT. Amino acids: CASSPGTGINTEAFF.

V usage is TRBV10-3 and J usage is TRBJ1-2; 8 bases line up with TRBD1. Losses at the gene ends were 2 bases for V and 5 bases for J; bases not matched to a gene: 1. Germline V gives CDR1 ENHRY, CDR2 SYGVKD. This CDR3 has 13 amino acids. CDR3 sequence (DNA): TGTGCCATCAGTGAGGGACAGGGATATGGCTACACCTTC. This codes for CAISEGQGYGYTF.

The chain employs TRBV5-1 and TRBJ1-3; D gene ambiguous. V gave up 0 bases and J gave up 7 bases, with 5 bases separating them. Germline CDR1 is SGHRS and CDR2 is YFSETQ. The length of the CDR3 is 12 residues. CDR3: CASSLDLNTIYF. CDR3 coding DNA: TGCGCCAGCAGCTTGGACTTGAACACCATATATTTT.

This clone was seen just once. CDR3 loop: CAWSVRWTPAQETQYF. DNA for the CDR3: TGTGCCTGGAGTGTACGATGGACACCGGCCCAAGAGACCCAGTACTTC. The chain carries TRBV30 and TRBJ2-5; D is perhaps TRBD1 (5 bases). This CDR3 comprises 16 residues. CDR1 is GTSNPN, CDR2 SVGIG, per germline (reference sequence). Trimming stripped 0 bases from V and 1 base from J, with 15 bases between.

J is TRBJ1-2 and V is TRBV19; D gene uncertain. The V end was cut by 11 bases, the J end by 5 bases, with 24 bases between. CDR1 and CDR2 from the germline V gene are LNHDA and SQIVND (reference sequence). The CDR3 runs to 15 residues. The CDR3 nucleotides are TGTGCCTGCCTACGGTCGGCGGTTTTTAAATATGGCTACACCTTC. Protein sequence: CACLRSAVFKYGYTF. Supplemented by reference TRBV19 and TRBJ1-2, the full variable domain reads DGGITQSPKYLFRKEGQNVTLSCEQNLNHDAMYWYRQDPGQGLRLIYYSQIVNDFQKGDIAEGYSVSREKKESFPLTVTSAQKNPTAFYLCACLRSAVFKYGYTFGSGTRLTVV.

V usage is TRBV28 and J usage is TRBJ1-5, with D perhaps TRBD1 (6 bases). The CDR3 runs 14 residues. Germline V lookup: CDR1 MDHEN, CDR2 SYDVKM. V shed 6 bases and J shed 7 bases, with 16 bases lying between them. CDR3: CASRDYREGQPQHF. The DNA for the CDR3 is TGTGCCAGCAGGGATTACAGGGAGGGACAGCCCCAGCATTTT.

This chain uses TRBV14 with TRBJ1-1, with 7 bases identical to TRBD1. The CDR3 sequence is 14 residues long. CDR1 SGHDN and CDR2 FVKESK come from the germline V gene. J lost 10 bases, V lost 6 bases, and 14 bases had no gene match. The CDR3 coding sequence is TGTGCCAGCAGACGACAGGGAATGGATCGGGGAGCTTTCTTT. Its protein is CASRRQGMDRGAFF.

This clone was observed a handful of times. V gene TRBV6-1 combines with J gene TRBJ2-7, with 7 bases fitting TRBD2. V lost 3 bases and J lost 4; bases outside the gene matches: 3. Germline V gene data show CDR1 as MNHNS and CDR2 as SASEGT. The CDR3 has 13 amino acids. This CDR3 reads CASSDGGGYEQYF. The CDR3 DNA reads TGTGCCAGCAGTGATGGGGGGGGGTACGAGCAGTACTTC.

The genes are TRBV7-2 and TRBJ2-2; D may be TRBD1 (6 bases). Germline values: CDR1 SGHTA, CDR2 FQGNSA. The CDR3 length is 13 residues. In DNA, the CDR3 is TGTGCTACACTACAGGGTAGCACCGGGGAGCTGTTTTTT. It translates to CATLQGSTGELFF. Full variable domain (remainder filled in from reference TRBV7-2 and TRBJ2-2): GAGVSQSPSNKVTEKGKDVELRCDPISGHTALYWYRQSLGQGLEFLIYFQGNSAPDKSGLPSDRFSAERTGGSVSTLTIQRTQQEDSAVYLCATLQGSTGELFFGEGSRLTVL.

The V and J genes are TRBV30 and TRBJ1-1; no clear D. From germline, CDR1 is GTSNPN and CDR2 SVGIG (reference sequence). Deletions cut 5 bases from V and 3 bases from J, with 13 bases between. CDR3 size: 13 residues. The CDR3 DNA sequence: TGTGCCTGGCAAATTTGGGAGTACACTGAAGCTTTCTTT. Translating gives CAWQIWEYTEAFF.

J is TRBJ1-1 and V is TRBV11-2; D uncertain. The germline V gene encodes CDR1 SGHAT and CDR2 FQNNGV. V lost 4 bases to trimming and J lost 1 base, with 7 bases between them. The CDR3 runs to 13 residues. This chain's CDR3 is CASSWEGNTEAFF. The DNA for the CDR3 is TGTGCCAGCAGCTGGGAGGGGAACACTGAAGCTTTCTTT.

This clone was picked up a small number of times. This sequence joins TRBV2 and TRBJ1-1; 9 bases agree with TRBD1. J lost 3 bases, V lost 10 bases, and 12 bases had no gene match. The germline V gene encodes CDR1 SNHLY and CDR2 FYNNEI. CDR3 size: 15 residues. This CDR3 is CATRIQGAGDTEAFF. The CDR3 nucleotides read TGTGCCACCAGAATACAGGGGGCGGGGGACACTGAAGCTTTCTTT.

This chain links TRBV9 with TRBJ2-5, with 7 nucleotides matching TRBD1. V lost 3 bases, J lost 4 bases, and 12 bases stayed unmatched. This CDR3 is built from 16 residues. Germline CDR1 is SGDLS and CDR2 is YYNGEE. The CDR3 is CASSARQGWGGETQYF. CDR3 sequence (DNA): TGTGCCAGCAGCGCCCGACAGGGATGGGGTGGAGAGACCCAGTACTTC.

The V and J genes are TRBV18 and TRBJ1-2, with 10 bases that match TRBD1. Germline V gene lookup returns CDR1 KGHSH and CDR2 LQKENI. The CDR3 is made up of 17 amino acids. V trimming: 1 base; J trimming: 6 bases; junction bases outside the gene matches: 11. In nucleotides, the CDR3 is TGTGCCAGCTCACCACTCGGGACAGGGGCTTCAAGGGATGGCTACACCTTC. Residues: CASSPLGTGASRDGYTF.

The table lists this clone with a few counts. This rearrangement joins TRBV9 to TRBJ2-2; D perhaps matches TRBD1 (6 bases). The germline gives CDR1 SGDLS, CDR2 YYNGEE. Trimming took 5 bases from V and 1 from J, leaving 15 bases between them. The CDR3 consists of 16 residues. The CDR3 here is CASSDPRTENTGELFF. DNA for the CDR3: TGTGCCAGCAGTGACCCAAGGACAGAGAACACCGGGGAGCTGTTTTTT.

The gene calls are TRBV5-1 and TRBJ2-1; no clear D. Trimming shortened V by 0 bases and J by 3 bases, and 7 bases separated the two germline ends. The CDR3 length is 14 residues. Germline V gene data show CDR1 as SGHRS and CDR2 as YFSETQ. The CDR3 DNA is TGCGCCAGCAGCTTGGATCAGTTCTACAATGAGCAGTTCTTC. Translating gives CASSLDQFYNEQFF. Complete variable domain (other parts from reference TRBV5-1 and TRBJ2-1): KAGVTQTPRYLIKTRGQQVTLSCSPISGHRSVSWYQQTPGQGLQFLFEYFSETQRNKGNFPGRFSGRQFSNSRSEMNVSTLELGDSALYLCASSLDQFYNEQFFGPGTRLTVL.

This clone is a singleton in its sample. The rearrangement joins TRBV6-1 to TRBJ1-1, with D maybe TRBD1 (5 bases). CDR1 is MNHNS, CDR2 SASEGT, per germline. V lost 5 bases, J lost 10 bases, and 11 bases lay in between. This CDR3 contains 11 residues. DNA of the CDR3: TGTGCCAGCAGTCAGGGTTCTGTAGCTTTCTTT. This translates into CASSQGSVAFF.